The 13 T cell receptor beta chains in this list originate from one sample, sequenced in a study of molecular identifiers for immune sequencing clone quantification. Using its own MiXCR run on the PCR reads, TCRdb lists one record per CDR3 protein. The sample records more than 450,000 distinct CDR3 sequences, over 20% being singletons. Sequencing used naive CD8+ T cells from blood, with Jurkat cell RNA spiked in. Subset given: FACS-sorted CD8+CD4-CCR7+CD45RA+ naive T cells. The receptors here all came from a human donor in good health. Some libraries in this study had Jurkat cell RNA spiked in.

This clonotype was observed many times. The chain links TRBV12-3 or TRBV12-4 to TRBJ2-6; TRBD1 aligns across 12 bases. With 8 bases clipped from V and 1 base from J, the junction kept 3 bases outside the gene matches. The CDR3 has 16 amino acids. The CDR3, as DNA: TGTGCCAGCCGGGACAGGGGGCTGTCTGGGGCCAACGTCCTGACTTTC. It is translated as CASRDRGLSGANVLTF.

Concerning this clonotype itself: A much larger clone differs by one base, so this may be a read error. This chain uses TRBV6-6 with TRBJ2-2; TRBD2 aligns across 11 bases. V shed 4 bases and J 0 bases; nucleotides not matched to a gene: 10. The CDR3 has 19 residues. Germline V gene data show CDR1 as MNHNY and CDR2 as SVGAGI (reference sequence). The chain's CDR3 is CASSSPGTSGTSNTGELFF. Here the CDR3 DNA reads TGTGCCAGCAGTTCGCCCGGGACTAGCGGTACTTCGAACACCGGGGAGCTGTTTTTT.

This clonotype has more than one count but fewer than ten. A single base separates this from a much larger clone, so it may be a read error. The V call is TRBV7-2, the J call TRBJ2-7; D is unclear. This CDR3 is 15 amino acids long. Germline CDR1 and CDR2: SGHTA and FQGNSA. CDR3 in amino acids: CASCLGILPGNEQYF. CDR3 in DNA: TGTGCCAGCTGCTTAGGTATCCTCCCGGGCAACGAGCAGTACTTC.

There are many counts of this clonotype. The rearrangement joins TRBV5-6 to TRBJ2-3; D is undetermined. Germline-derived CDR1 and CDR2 are SGHDT and YYEEEE. The CDR3 covers 13 residues. V was cut by 7 bases and J by 5 bases, with 14 bases left in between. The CDR3 region has the DNA TGTGCCAGCGCTTTTTATCTAGGAGATACGCAGTATTTT. Translating gives CASAFYLGDTQYF.

A remark on this clonotype: A much larger clone differs by one base, so this may be a read error. CDR3 loop: CARPPGGLGGPRHF. The CDR3 DNA is TGTGCCAGACCACCCGGGGGCTTAGGAGGGCCCCGGCATTTT. The V gene is TRBV12-3 or TRBV12-4, the J gene TRBJ1-5; the D gene is possibly TRBD1 (6 bases). The CDR3 consists of 14 residues.

Notes on this clonotype: Possible read error: a much larger clone is one base away. This rearrangement joins TRBV7-9 to TRBJ2-3; D remains ambiguous. Germline V CDR1 and CDR2: SEHNR, FQNEAQ (reference sequence). The CDR3 runs to 16 residues. Trimming removed 4 bases from V and 4 bases from J, with 18 bases in between. The CDR3 nucleotides are TGTGCCAGCAGCTGGGGTTTAGTGGTGGACGCAGATACGCAGTATTTT. It codes for CASSWGLVVDADTQYF.

About this clonotype: The junction shows a germline mismatch at one end, possibly a read error. The rearrangement uses TRBV27 and TRBJ2-7; a weak D match, TRBD2 (5 bases). The germline V gene has CDR1 MNHEY and CDR2 SMNVEV (reference sequence). The CDR3 sequence is 13 residues long. The CDR3 here is CVSSPDGDYEQYF. The CDR3 region has the DNA TGTGTCAGCAGTCCGGACGGGGACTACGAGCAGTACTTC.

This clonotype was counted ten times or more. V and J are TRBV4-1 and TRBJ1-1, with TRBD1 matching over 7 bases. CDR3 size: 15 residues. CDR1 is MGHRA, CDR2 YSYEKL, per germline. The J segment lost 3 bases and the V segment lost 1 base, leaving 5 bases of the junction unmatched. The CDR3 here is CASSQVVGGDTEAFF. The CDR3 nucleotides read TGCGCCAGCAGCCAAGTGGTAGGGGGCGACACTGAAGCTTTCTTT.

CDR3 coding DNA: TGTGCCAGCAGTTATATAAGGGGACGAGCCACCGGGGAGCTGTTTTTT. Protein product: CASSYIRGRATGELFF. The chain has TRBV6-2 or TRBV6-3 and TRBJ2-2; TRBD1 or TRBD2 may be the D gene (5 bases each). V was cut by 3 bases and J by 4 bases, with 15 bases left in between. The CDR3 spans 16 residues. In germline, CDR1 is MNHEY, CDR2 SVGEGT.

This clonotype has more than one count but fewer than ten. The chain has TRBV9 and TRBJ2-2; D not resolved. The V gene's germline CDR1 is SGDLS and CDR2 YYNGEE. V was cut by 4 bases and J by 1 base, with 11 bases left in between. The CDR3 contains 15 residues. The CDR3 protein is CASSSRSLNTGELFF. DNA for the CDR3: TGTGCCAGCAGCTCCCGGAGCCTGAACACCGGGGAGCTGTTTTTT.

Here the CDR3 DNA reads TGCGCCAGCAGCCAAGGGGGGGGCCGTATGAACACTGAAGCTTTCTTT. Amino acids: CASSQGGGRMNTEAFF. The rearrangement joins TRBV4-3 to TRBJ1-1; possibly TRBD1 for D (6 bases). The CDR3 consists of 16 residues. With 1 base removed from V and 0 bases from J, the gap between germline ends came to 12 bases. Germline CDR1 reads LGHNA; CDR2 reads YSLEER.

This clonotype has ten or more counts. The V gene is TRBV12-3 or TRBV12-4, the J gene TRBJ2-3, with D perhaps TRBD2 (5 bases). There are 14 residues in the CDR3. V was cut by 3 bases and J by 3 bases, with 10 bases left in between. The CDR3 loop reads CASSFLAETDTQYF. The CDR3 region has the DNA TGTGCCAGCAGTTTCCTAGCTGAGACAGATACGCAGTATTTT.

The V call is TRBV28, the J call TRBJ2-7; 14 bases match TRBD2. Germline V gene lookup returns CDR1 MDHEN and CDR2 SYDVKM. The CDR3 extends over 14 amino acids. V was pared by 10 bases and J by 5 bases, with 7 bases of the junction left unmatched. The CDR3 sequence: CAIEPGLAGDEQYF. The CDR3 DNA reads as TGTGCCATAGAGCCGGGACTAGCGGGAGACGAGCAGTACTTC.